This passage covers 23 T cell receptor beta chains from one sample sequenced in a study of T cells in Graves' hyperthyroidism and ophthalmopathy. From RNA transcripts, TCR beta CDR3 regions were amplified. First-round RT-PCR targeting the TCR CDR3 was performed with the HTBI primer set. Using its own MiXCR run on the multiplex PCR reads, TCRdb lists one record per CDR3 protein. The sample contains 500,000 to 600,000 distinct CDR3 sequences, around 46% of which appear only once. The specimen was peripheral blood or thyroid tissue (not recorded which). The receptor source for this set is an adult woman with Graves' disease, either hyperthyroidism or ophthalmopathy (not recorded which).

The chain joins TRBV6-5 to TRBJ2-7; 7 bases align to TRBD1. Per the germline V gene, CDR1 is MNHEY and CDR2 is SVGAGI. The CDR3 sequence is 16 residues long. Trimming took 2 bases from V and 0 from J; bases not matched to a gene: 7. CDR3 protein: CASSYRTGRVSYEQYF. The CDR3 DNA reads TGTGCCAGCAGTTACCGGACAGGTCGAGTCTCCTACGAGCAGTACTTC.

About this clonotype: The junction shows a germline mismatch at one end, possibly a read error. J is TRBJ1-3 and V is TRBV6-1; unclear D gene. The CDR3 has 14 amino acids. Germline V CDR1 and CDR2: MNHNS, SASEGT. The CDR3, as DNA: TGTGCCAGCAGTTTGGGTCTCTCTGGAGACACCATATATTTT. It specifies CASSLGLSGDTIYF.

This clonotype was seen only once. This chain uses TRBV15 with TRBJ1-2; possibly TRBD1 for D (5 bases). The CDR3 is 15 amino acids. Germline values: CDR1 LNHNV, CDR2 YYDKDF (reference sequence). Trimming pared 0 bases from V and 6 bases from J, leaving 14 bases between. DNA for the CDR3: TGTGCCACCAGCAGAGATCGGGTCGGGGACGATGGCTACACCTTC. Translated, it gives CATSRDRVGDDGYTF. Full variable domain (rest looked up from reference TRBV15 and TRBJ1-2): DAMVIQNPRYQVTQFGKPVTLSCSQTLNHNVMYWYQQKSSQAPKLLFHYYDKDFNNEADTPDNFQSRRPNTSFCFLDIRSPGLGDTAMYLCATSRDRVGDDGYTFGSGTRLTVV.

This clonotype was counted at least ten times. V gene TRBV19 combines with J gene TRBJ1-1, with 7 bases identical to TRBD1. The CDR3 runs to 14 residues. Germline lookup yields CDR1 LNHDA and CDR2 SQIVND (reference sequence). V trimming: 2 bases; J trimming: 1 base; junction bases outside the gene matches: 1. DNA for the CDR3: TGTGCCAGTAGTATAAGGGACAGGAACACTGAAGCTTTCTTT. This gives the protein CASSIRDRNTEAFF.

In regard to this clonotype: The CDR3 does not close with the conserved phenylalanine or tryptophan, likely indicating a read error. The DNA is omitted, as the CDR3 cannot be located on it reliably, and the CDR3 follows TCRdb's listing. The J gene is TRBJ1-1, the V gene TRBV5-1; the table's D call TRBD1 went unverified against the DNA. The CDR3 length is 9 residues, termini included. Germline lookup yields CDR1 SGHRS and CDR2 YFSETQ. The CDR3 loop reads CASMGGASD.

The chain combines TRBV29-1 with TRBJ1-5; no definite D call. Germline V lookup: CDR1 SQVTM, CDR2 ANQGSEA. The CDR3 has 11 amino acids. Written as DNA, the CDR3 is TGCAGGTACGCTTTAGGGCAGCCCCAGCATTTT. Amino acid sequence: CRYALGQPQHF.

Ten or more counts support this clonotype. The chain uses TRBV20-1 and TRBJ2-7; possibly TRBD2 for D (5 bases). The CDR3 loop spans 12 amino acids. Germline CDR1 DFQATT, CDR2 SNEGSKA (reference sequence). The V gene lost 6 bases and the J gene lost 3 bases, with 12 bases spanning the gap. DNA of the CDR3: TGCAGTGCCCCCGCCCGGGGCTACGAGCAGTACTTC. Encoded protein: CSAPARGYEQYF.

The V call is TRBV12-3 or TRBV12-4, the J call TRBJ1-2, with D unclear. The CDR3 runs 13 residues. V dropped 4 bases and J dropped 4 bases, with 10 bases sitting between them. Here the CDR3 reads CASSYGESYGYTF. CDR3 DNA sequence: TGTGCCAGCAGTTATGGCGAAAGCTATGGCTACACCTTC.

Ten or more counts support this clonotype. The chain recombines TRBV11-1 with TRBJ2-5; TRBD2 matches 11 bases. V lost 7 bases, J lost 6 bases, and 13 bases stayed unmatched. Germline CDR1 is SGHAT and CDR2 is FQDESV (reference sequence). The CDR3 sequence is 16 residues long. The CDR3: CASTPIAGGPSKTQYF. The CDR3 nucleotides read TGTGCCAGCACCCCAATAGCGGGAGGGCCGTCAAAGACCCAGTACTTC.

This clonotype was seen repeatedly, ten times or more. The chain links TRBV15 to TRBJ2-7; possibly TRBD2 for D (6 bases). Trimming left V 9 bases short and J 7 bases short, with 22 bases between. The CDR3 has 14 residues. The germline V gene encodes CDR1 LNHNV and CDR2 YYDKDF (reference sequence). CDR3 DNA: TGTGCCACAGCCCCCCAGCGGGCGCTCCCGGAGCAGTACTTC. Protein sequence: CATAPQRALPEQYF.

On this clonotype: A junction end diverges from the germline sequence, so it may reflect a read error. The gene calls are TRBV19 and TRBJ1-1; TRBD1 aligns across 8 bases. The germline V gene has CDR1 LNHDA and CDR2 SQIVND (reference sequence). The CDR3 contains 14 residues. CDR3 in DNA: TGCGCCAGCAGCGAATTCACAGGGGGAAGTGAAGCTTTCTTT. It encodes CASSEFTGGSEAFF.

This clonotype was seen many times. The chain links TRBV13 to TRBJ1-6; TRBD1 aligns across 7 bases. Germline trimming cut 2 bases from V and 4 bases from J; bases unmatched to any gene: 5. The CDR3 is 16 amino acids. From germline, CDR1 is PRHDT and CDR2 FYEKMQ (reference sequence). The CDR3 protein is CASSLNGGQYNSPLHF. CDR3 DNA: TGTGCCAGCAGCTTAAATGGGGGACAGTATAATTCACCCCTCCACTTT.

V gene TRBV2 combines with J gene TRBJ1-5; 7 bases fit TRBD1. This CDR3 has 16 amino acids. J was trimmed by 4 bases and V by 5 bases; bases with no gene match: 11. Germline loops: CDR1 SNHLY, CDR2 FYNNEI. The CDR3 DNA reads as TGTGCCAGCAGTCTCACCGGGACAGCTATTAATCAGCCCCAGCATTTT. This translates into CASSLTGTAINQPQHF.

The chain has TRBV25-1 and TRBJ2-7, with D perhaps matching TRBD1 or TRBD2 (6 bases each). V shed 4 bases and J shed 5 bases, with 21 bases lying between them. The germline V gene has CDR1 MGHDK and CDR2 SYGVNS. This CDR3 has 16 residues. CDR3 loop: CASSGLRGAPGDEQYF. As DNA, the CDR3 is TGTGCCAGCAGTGGCCTTCGCGGGGCCCCAGGGGACGAGCAGTACTTC.

V usage is TRBV2 and J usage is TRBJ2-5; maybe TRBD1 (7 bases). Germline CDR1 and CDR2: SNHLY and FYNNEI. This CDR3 has 14 amino acids. Trimming left V 7 bases short and J 4 bases short, with 16 bases between. The CDR3 loop reads CASTYGGGGETQYF. As DNA, the CDR3 is TGTGCCAGCACCTATGGAGGGGGCGGAGAGACCCAGTACTTC. Variable domain in full (rest from reference TRBV2 and TRBJ2-5): EPEVTQTPSHQVTQMGQEVILRCVPISNHLYFYWYRQILGQKVEFLVSFYNNEISEKSEIFDDQFSVERPDGSNFTLKIRSTKLEDSAMYFCASTYGGGGETQYFGPGTRLLVL.

J is TRBJ1-4 and V is TRBV6-1; 9 nucleotides match TRBD1. The CDR3 has 15 residues. V shed 4 bases and J 5 bases; nucleotides not matched to a gene: 5. Germline assignment: CDR1 MNHNS and CDR2 SASEGT. The CDR3 is CASSATGQGNEKLFF. The CDR3 DNA sequence: TGTGCCAGCAGTGCCACCGGACAGGGGAATGAAAAACTGTTTTTT.

The J gene is TRBJ2-5, the V gene TRBV7-8; 9 bases fit TRBD2. The CDR3 covers 16 residues. Trimming cost V 2 bases and J 1 base; bases outside gene matches: 5. Germline assignment: CDR1 SGHVS and CDR2 FQNEAQ. The CDR3 DNA follows: TGTGCCAGCAGCTTATTCTGGCGGGGGGGCCAAGAGACCCAGTACTTC. Translated: CASSLFWRGGQETQYF.

This clonotype was counted many times. The rearrangement uses TRBV12-3 or TRBV12-4 and TRBJ2-7; D is tentatively TRBD1 or TRBD2 (5 bases each). The CDR3 contains 13 residues. V lost 5 bases, J lost 2 bases, and 10 bases lay in between. The CDR3 region has the DNA TGTGCCAGCAGTCGGGGCCCTCCCTACGAGCAGTACTTC. Residues: CASSRGPPYEQYF.

As for this clonotype: This may arise from a read error, as a much more abundant clone is one base away. The rearrangement links TRBV4-1 to TRBJ1-2, with 8 bases that match TRBD1. With 1 base clipped from V and 4 bases from J, the junction kept 5 bases outside the gene matches. Germline V gene data show CDR1 as MGHRA and CDR2 as YSYEKL. This CDR3 is built from 15 residues. The CDR3 is CASSQGRTGIYGYTF. CDR3 DNA: TGCGCCAGCAGCCAAGGCAGGACAGGGATCTATGGCTACACCTTC.

This clonotype was counted at least ten times. V gene TRBV4-1 combines with J gene TRBJ2-5; D is ambiguous. Per germline, CDR1 MGHRA and CDR2 YSYEKL. The V gene lost 2 bases and the J gene lost 5 bases, with 18 bases spanning the gap. This CDR3 spans 16 amino acids. The CDR3 coding sequence is TGCGCCAGCAGCCAAAAGGGCTCCAGTCAAGGCGAGACCCAGTACTTC. Translating gives CASSQKGSSQGETQYF.

This clonotype was observed once. The V and J genes are TRBV9 and TRBJ2-2; 8 positions match TRBD2. CDR3 length equals 16 residues. Germline trimming cut 0 bases from V and 8 bases from J; bases unmatched to any gene: 9. Germline-derived CDR1 and CDR2 are SGDLS and YYNGEE. CDR3 amino acids: CASSVGAGAGEGELFF. The CDR3 DNA sequence: TGTGCCAGCAGCGTAGGGGCAGGAGCGGGAGAAGGGGAGCTGTTTTTT.

The chain uses TRBV20-1 and TRBJ2-1; D is possibly TRBD2 (7 bases). The V gene's germline CDR1 is DFQATT and CDR2 SNEGSKA (reference sequence). Trimming pared 3 bases from V and 5 bases from J, leaving 14 bases between. There are 14 residues in the CDR3. CDR3 nucleotide sequence: TGCAGTGCTAGGGAGGGGGGGAAGGACAATGAGCAGTTCTTC. This translates into CSAREGGKDNEQFF.

The gene calls are TRBV20-1 and TRBJ2-1; D remains ambiguous. Germline CDR1 and CDR2: DFQATT and SNEGSKA (reference sequence). V was pared by 3 bases and J by 9 bases, with 9 bases between. The CDR3 is made up of 11 amino acids. The CDR3 loop reads CSARKVGEQFF. Written as DNA, the CDR3 is TGCAGTGCTAGGAAAGTGGGTGAGCAGTTCTTC.